This T cell receptor (beta chain) is drawn from a study of T cells in Graves' hyperthyroidism and ophthalmopathy. Whole-study findings and limits: From stable hyperthyroidism, ophthalmopathy was separated by a 13 V-J model. Blood samples included most of the expanded thyroid clonotypes exceeding 0.001.

About this clonotype: Its antigen is currently unknown.

Aged 18 to 65, the patients had hyperthyroidism that was newly diagnosed and had lasted under 2 months. Clinical symptoms, serum thyroxine and TRAb, thyroid ultrasound and orbital computed tomography together formed the diagnostic basis. Amplified regions were TCR beta CDR3 sequences from RNA transcripts. A first-round RT-PCR of the TCR CDR3 used the HTBI primer set. TCRdb reanalysed the multiplex PCR reads using MiXCR and keeps one entry per CDR3 protein. The data hold hundreds of thousands of distinct CDR3 sequences, with approximately 15% observed a single time. The receptor was isolated from a woman aged 25 to 39 with Graves' hyperthyroidism that later progressed to Graves' ophthalmopathy. The material sequenced was blood.

As DNA, the CDR3 is TGCAGTGCTTCAACCGGGACTAGCGAAAGGGAGGAGCAGTTCTTC. Amino acid sequence: CSASTGTSEREEQFF. This chain connects TRBV20-1 to TRBJ2-1; the match to TRBD2 covers 10 bases. Trimming at V came to 5 bases and at J to 10 bases, leaving 14 bases not matched to a gene. CDR1 DFQATT and CDR2 SNEGSKA come from the germline V gene (reference sequence). CDR3 length: 15 residues.